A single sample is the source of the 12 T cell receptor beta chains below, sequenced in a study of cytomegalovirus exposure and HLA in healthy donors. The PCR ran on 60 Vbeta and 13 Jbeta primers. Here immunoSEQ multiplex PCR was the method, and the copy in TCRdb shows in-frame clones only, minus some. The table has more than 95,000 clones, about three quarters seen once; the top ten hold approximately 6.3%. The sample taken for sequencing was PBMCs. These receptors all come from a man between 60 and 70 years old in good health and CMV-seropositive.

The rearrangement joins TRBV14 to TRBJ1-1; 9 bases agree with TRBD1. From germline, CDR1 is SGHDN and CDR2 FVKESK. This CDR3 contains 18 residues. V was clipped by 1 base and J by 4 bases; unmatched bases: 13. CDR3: CASSQAWDRAGWGTEAFF. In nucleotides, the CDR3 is TGTGCCAGCAGCCAAGCTTGGGACAGGGCTGGATGGGGCACTGAAGCTTTCTTT.

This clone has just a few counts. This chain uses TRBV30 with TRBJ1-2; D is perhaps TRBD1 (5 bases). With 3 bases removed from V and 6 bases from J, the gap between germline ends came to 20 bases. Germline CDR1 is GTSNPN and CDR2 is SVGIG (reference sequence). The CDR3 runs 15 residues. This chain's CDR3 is CAWSIPRQGLDGYTF. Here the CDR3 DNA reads TGTGCCTGGAGCATTCCCCGGCAGGGCCTAGATGGCTACACCTTC.

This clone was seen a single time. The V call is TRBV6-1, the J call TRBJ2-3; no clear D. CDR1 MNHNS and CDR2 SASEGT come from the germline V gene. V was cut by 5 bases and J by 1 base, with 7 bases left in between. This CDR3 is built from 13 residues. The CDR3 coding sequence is TGTGCCAGCAGTCGTCCCGGCACAGATACGCAGTATTTT. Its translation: CASSRPGTDTQYF.

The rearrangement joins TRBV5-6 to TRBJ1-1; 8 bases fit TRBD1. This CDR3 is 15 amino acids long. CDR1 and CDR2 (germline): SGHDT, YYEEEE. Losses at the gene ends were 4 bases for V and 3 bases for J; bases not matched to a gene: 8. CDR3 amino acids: CASSTGQGAYTEAFF. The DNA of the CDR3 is TGTGCCAGCAGCACCGGTCAGGGGGCTTACACTGAAGCTTTCTTT. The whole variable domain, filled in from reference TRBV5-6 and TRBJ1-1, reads DAGVTQSPTHLIKTRGQQVTLRCSPKSGHDTVSWYQQALGQGPQFIFQYYEEEERQRGNFPDRFSGHQFPNYSSELNVNALLLGDSALYLCASSTGQGAYTEAFFGQGTRLTVV.

In nucleotides, the CDR3 is TGTGCCAGCAGTTACTCAAGAGCGGGGGTGAACGAGCAGTTCTTC. It yields the protein CASSYSRAGVNEQFF. This sequence joins TRBV6-5 and TRBJ2-1, with 8 bases lining up with TRBD2. The trim removed 0 bases at V and 10 bases at J, leaving 8 bases unmatched. The CDR3 sequence is 15 residues long. Per the germline V gene, CDR1 is MNHEY and CDR2 is SVGAGI.

The CDR3 DNA is TGTGCCAGCAGCCGTGAGGGAGGAGGTACGCAGTATTTT. Its protein product is CASSREGGGTQYF. The chain links TRBV6-4 to TRBJ2-3; the D gene is possibly TRBD2 (6 bases). The CDR3 runs to 13 residues. CDR1 is MRHNA, CDR2 SNTAGT, per germline. Trimming left V 6 bases short and J 8 bases short, with 15 bases between.

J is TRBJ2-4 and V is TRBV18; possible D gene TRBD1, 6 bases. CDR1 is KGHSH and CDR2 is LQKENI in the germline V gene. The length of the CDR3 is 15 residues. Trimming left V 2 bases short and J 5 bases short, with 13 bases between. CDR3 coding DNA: TGTGCCAGCTCACCAAGTGGTACAGGGCAAAACATTCAGTACTTC. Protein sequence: CASSPSGTGQNIQYF.

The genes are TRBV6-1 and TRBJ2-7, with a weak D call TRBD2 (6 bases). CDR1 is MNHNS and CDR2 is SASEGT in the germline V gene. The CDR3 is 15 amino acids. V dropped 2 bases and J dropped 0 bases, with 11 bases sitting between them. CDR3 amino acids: CASSETGGASYEQYF. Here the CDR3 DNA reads TGTGCCAGCAGTGAAACGGGCGGGGCCTCCTACGAGCAGTACTTC.

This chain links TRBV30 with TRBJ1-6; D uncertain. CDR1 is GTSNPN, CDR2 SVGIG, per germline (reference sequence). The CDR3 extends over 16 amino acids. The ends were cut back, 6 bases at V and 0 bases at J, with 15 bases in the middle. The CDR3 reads CACPIGRSSYNSPLHF. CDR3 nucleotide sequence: TGTGCCTGCCCTATTGGAAGGAGCTCCTATAATTCACCCCTCCACTTT.

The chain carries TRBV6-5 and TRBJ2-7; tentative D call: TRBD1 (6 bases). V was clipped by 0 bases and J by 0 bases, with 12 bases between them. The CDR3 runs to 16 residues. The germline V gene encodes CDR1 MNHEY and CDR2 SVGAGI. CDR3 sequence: CASSYSKGEISYEQYF. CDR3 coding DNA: TGTGCCAGCAGTTACTCGAAGGGGGAAATCTCCTACGAGCAGTACTTC.

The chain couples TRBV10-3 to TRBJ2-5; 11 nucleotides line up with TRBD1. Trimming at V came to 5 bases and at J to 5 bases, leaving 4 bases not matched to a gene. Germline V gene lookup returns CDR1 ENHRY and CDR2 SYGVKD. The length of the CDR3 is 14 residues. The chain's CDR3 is CAISTGQGGETQYF. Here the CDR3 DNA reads TGTGCCATCAGTACGGGACAGGGGGGGGAGACCCAGTACTTC.

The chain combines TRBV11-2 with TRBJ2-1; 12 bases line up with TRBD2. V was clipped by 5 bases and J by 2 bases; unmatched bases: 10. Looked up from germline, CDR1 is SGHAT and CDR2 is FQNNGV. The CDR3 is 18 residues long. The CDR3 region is CASSASSSGGGTYNEQFF. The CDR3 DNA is TGTGCCAGCAGCGCCTCCTCTAGCGGGGGGGGGACCTACAATGAGCAGTTCTTC.